The next 8 T cell receptor beta chains were all read from a single sample in a study of cytomegalovirus exposure and HLA in healthy donors. This PCR relied on a set of 60 Vbeta primers and 13 Jbeta primers. The data were produced by immunoSEQ multiplex PCR, yet TCRdb's version contains in-frame clones alone and is incomplete. The data contain around 150,000 clones, around 80% of them singletons. The sequenced sample consisted of PBMCs. The origin of the receptors is a man aged 25 to 40 in good health and CMV-seronegative.

In this sample, this clone turned up a few times. The chain joins TRBV7-9 to TRBJ2-1; D is unclear. Germline CDR1 is SEHNR and CDR2 is FQNEAQ (reference sequence). V dropped 0 bases and J dropped 3 bases, with 18 bases sitting between them. The CDR3 runs to 18 residues. CDR3 nucleotides: TGTGCCAGCAGCTTAGCCGGTCGGCTAGTGAGGATCTACAATGAGCAGTTCTTC. It translates to CASSLAGRLVRIYNEQFF.

The chain carries TRBV6-5 and TRBJ2-1, with 8 nucleotides matching TRBD1. J gave up 6 bases and V 8 bases, and 9 bases lay outside the gene matches. Germline loops: CDR1 MNHEY, CDR2 SVGAGI. This CDR3 spans 14 amino acids. The CDR3, as DNA: TGTGCCAGCCAGCAGGGGGCGTGGAGCAATGAGCAGTTCTTC. Translated: CASQQGAWSNEQFF.

This clone was observed a single time. The sample holds other DNA sequences that translate to the same CDR3. This chain uses TRBV10-2 with TRBJ1-2; 7 bases map to TRBD1. The CDR3 has 14 amino acids. CDR1 is WSHSY, CDR2 SAAADI, per germline. V was pared by 0 bases and J by 7 bases, with 5 bases of the junction left unmatched. CDR3 nucleotide sequence: TGCGCCAGCAGTGAGTCGAGACAGGGTCGTGGCTACACCTTC. Translated, it gives CASSESRQGRGYTF.

The CDR3 is CASSRAGLRDTEAFF. The CDR3 region has the DNA TGTGCCAGTAGTAGGGCGGGTCTTCGGGACACTGAAGCTTTCTTT. The V gene is TRBV19, the J gene TRBJ1-1, with D unresolved. V was pared by 4 bases and J by 3 bases, with 15 bases between. CDR1 is LNHDA, CDR2 SQIVND, per germline (reference sequence). The CDR3 extends over 15 amino acids.

The table lists this clone with a count of one. The chain recombines TRBV4-1 with TRBJ2-7; 10 positions agree with TRBD1. The J segment lost 2 bases and the V segment lost 2 bases, leaving 6 bases of the junction unmatched. Germline CDR1 MGHRA, CDR2 YSYEKL. This CDR3 comprises 16 residues. The CDR3 region is CASSQPRDRGAYEQYF. DNA for the CDR3: TGCGCCAGCAGCCAACCGCGGGACAGGGGCGCCTACGAGCAGTACTTC.

V usage is TRBV6-5 and J usage is TRBJ1-1; a possible D gene is TRBD1 (5 bases). The V gene's germline CDR1 is MNHEY and CDR2 SVGAGI. Trimming removed 1 base at V and 4 bases at J, with 10 bases between. The CDR3 is 14 amino acids. The CDR3 region is CASSYYQGGTEAFF. In DNA, the CDR3 is TGTGCCAGCAGTTACTACCAGGGAGGCACTGAAGCTTTCTTT.

The V and J genes are TRBV18 and TRBJ2-3; D unresolved. The ends were cut back, 5 bases at V and 5 bases at J, with 11 bases in the middle. The CDR3 has 13 amino acids. Germline CDR1 KGHSH, CDR2 LQKENI. This chain's CDR3 is CASSSSTGDTQYF. CDR3 DNA: TGTGCCAGCTCATCTAGTACTGGAGATACGCAGTATTTT.

V is TRBV25-1 and J is TRBJ2-1, with 12 bases that match TRBD2. V was clipped by 3 bases and J by 6 bases; unmatched bases: 6. This CDR3 spans 16 amino acids. Germline V CDR1 and CDR2: MGHDK, SYGVNS. CDR3 DNA: TGTGCCAGCAGTGACCCTAGCGGGGGGGCACTCAATGAGCAGTTCTTC. Its protein product is CASSDPSGGALNEQFF.